This T cell receptor beta chain originates from a study of T cells in Graves' hyperthyroidism and ophthalmopathy. In the study overall: Any treatment followed the collection of peripheral blood at initial diagnosis.

General observations from the study: Peripheral blood also featured most of the thyroid clonotypes expanded above 0.001.

V lost 2 bases, J lost 3 bases, and 8 bases lay in between. This CDR3 has 15 amino acids. Germline V gene sequence: CDR1 LGHNA, CDR2 YNFKEQ. The study defined stable Graves' hyperthyroidism as no ophthalmopathy progression within 18 months. Using approximately 10 ml of fresh peripheral blood, PBMCs were prepared. Amplification of TCR beta CDR3 regions used RNA as the template. Using the HTBI primer set, a first-round RT-PCR was run on the TCR CDR3. TCRdb fed the multiplex PCR reads into MiXCR, producing one record per CDR3 protein. The profile shows over 700,000 distinct CDR3 sequences, roughly 40% of them singletons. On this clonotype: Its antigen remains unidentified.

Sequencing was carried out using blood. The rearrangement links TRBV4-2 to TRBJ2-6; TRBD1 is a possible D gene (5 bases). The source is a man younger than 35 with Graves' hyperthyroidism. CDR3 bases: TGTGCCAGCAGCCAACAGGGCAATGGGGCCAACGTCCTGACTTTC. This sequence encodes CASSQQGNGANVLTF.